The sequence of this T cell receptor beta chain was determined in a study of OX40 agonist ivuxolimab in advanced cancers. About the research overall: Every 2 weeks, patients received ivuxolimab intravenously, dosed at 0.01 to 10 mg/kg. Cohort: roughly 79% men, mean age approximately 64, aged about 23 to 79. One hepatocellular carcinoma and a couple of cutaneous melanoma patients partially responded.

Generated by immunoSEQ multiplex PCR, the TCRdb table keeps only in-frame clones and is missing some. Here the sample spans about 47,000 clones, 88% being singletons. General study findings and limits: Averaging showed that CD8+ T cells had more expanded clones than CD4+ did.

The CDR3 is made up of 14 amino acids. The V gene's germline CDR1 is SGHNT and CDR2 YENEEA. V lost 1 base to trimming and J lost 6 bases, with 10 bases between them. Concerning this clone: As yet, its antigen is unknown.

Here the sequenced sample was CD4+ or CD8+ T cells sorted from blood, taken in a trial of the OX40 agonist ivuxolimab. The sequence came from an adult with an advanced solid tumor such as melanoma, head and neck, liver or kidney cancer. The rearrangement joins TRBV11-3 to TRBJ2-1; D unresolved. The CDR3 reads CASSLGAPFNEQFF. The DNA for the CDR3 is TGTGCCAGCAGCTTAGGGGCCCCCTTCAATGAGCAGTTCTTC.